Presented here are 30 T cell receptor beta chains from one specimen sequenced in a study of cytomegalovirus exposure and HLA in healthy donors. The PCR used 60 Vbeta and 13 Jbeta primers. Only in-frame clones appear in the TCRdb table, and some are missing; sequencing was by immunoSEQ multiplex PCR. The profile shows around 130,000 clones, about 8.5% of them singletons. The sample was PBMCs. The receptors were sampled from a man aged 35 to 55 in good health and CMV-seronegative.

The V gene is TRBV25-1, the J gene TRBJ2-3, with 10 bases aligning to TRBD1. The CDR3 extends over 16 amino acids. V was clipped by 3 bases and J by 0 bases; unmatched bases: 3. CDR1 is MGHDK, CDR2 SYGVNS, per germline. The CDR3 DNA sequence: TGTGCCAGCAGTGATTGGGGACAGGGGAGCACAGATACGCAGTATTTT. It yields the protein CASSDWGQGSTDTQYF.

The gene calls are TRBV7-9 and TRBJ2-7; possible D gene TRBD2, 5 bases. This CDR3 contains 14 residues. Trimming pared 8 bases from V and 0 bases from J, leaving 14 bases between. The germline CDR1 and CDR2 sequences are SEHNR and FQNEAQ (reference sequence). As DNA, the CDR3 is TGTGCCAGCTCGACGGGGATTAGCTCCTACGAGCAGTACTTC. Translation: CASSTGISSYEQYF.

The chain carries TRBV5-1 and TRBJ1-1; tentatively, D is TRBD1 (5 bases). Trimming removed 3 bases at V and 1 base at J, with 13 bases between. This CDR3 has 15 amino acids. The V gene's germline CDR1 is SGHRS and CDR2 YFSETQ. CDR3 DNA: TGCGCCAGCAGCTCAGCGGGACTCAGGAACACTGAAGCTTTCTTT. It translates to CASSSAGLRNTEAFF.

The V gene is TRBV30, the J gene TRBJ2-7, with D unresolved. Trimming cost V 0 bases and J 3 bases, with 6 bases left between them. CDR3 length: 12 residues. Germline CDR1 and CDR2: GTSNPN and SVGIG (reference sequence). The CDR3 spells CAWSVAGYEQYF. Written as DNA, the CDR3 is TGTGCCTGGAGTGTCGCAGGCTACGAGCAGTACTTC.

This clone has just a few counts. This rearrangement joins TRBV20-1 to TRBJ2-2, with D hard to call. The V gene lost 2 bases and the J gene lost 6 bases, with 4 bases spanning the gap. CDR1 and CDR2 from the germline V gene are DFQATT and SNEGSKA (reference sequence). The CDR3 is 11 amino acids. The CDR3 is CSARTAGELFF. Written as DNA, the CDR3 is TGCAGTGCTAGAACGGCCGGGGAGCTGTTTTTT.

This clone was seen more than once but under ten times. The CDR3 DNA is TGTGCCAGCAGCCCAAACAGCGGGGGGAACACCGGGGAGCTGTTTTTT. This codes for CASSPNSGGNTGELFF. This chain links TRBV7-2 with TRBJ2-2, with 8 bases aligning to TRBD2. V trimming: 5 bases; J trimming: 1 base; junction bases outside the gene matches: 6. Germline V gene sequence: CDR1 SGHTA, CDR2 FQGNSA. The CDR3 covers 16 residues. The full variable domain, with the rest looked up from reference TRBV7-2 and TRBJ2-2, is GAGVSQSPSNKVTEKGKDVELRCDPISGHTALYWYRQSLGQGLEFLIYFQGNSAPDKSGLPSDRFSAERTGGSVSTLTIQRTQQEDSAVYLCASSPNSGGNTGELFFGEGSRLTVL.

The V and J genes are TRBV7-8 and TRBJ2-5; a weak D match, TRBD2 (7 bases). There are 16 residues in the CDR3. V lost 0 bases to trimming and J lost 5 bases, with 16 bases between them. Germline V gene data show CDR1 as SGHVS and CDR2 as FQNEAQ. This CDR3 reads CASSLASGGLRETQYF. The CDR3, as DNA: TGTGCCAGCAGCTTAGCCTCCGGGGGGCTCAGGGAGACCCAGTACTTC.

In this sample, this clone turned up a few times. V gene TRBV27 combines with J gene TRBJ2-7, with 9 nucleotides matching TRBD1. CDR1 and CDR2 (germline): MNHEY, SMNVEV (reference sequence). J was trimmed by 2 bases and V by 2 bases; bases with no gene match: 4. The CDR3 consists of 15 residues. The CDR3 here is CASSLDGTGTYEQYF. The DNA of the CDR3 is TGTGCCAGCAGTTTAGATGGGACAGGGACCTACGAGCAGTACTTC.

To note about this clone: A read error is likely here: a far larger clone is one base away. This rearrangement joins TRBV30 to TRBJ2-7, with D possibly TRBD1 on 5 matching bases. Germline V gene lookup returns CDR1 GTSNPN and CDR2 SVGIG (reference sequence). Trimming stripped 5 bases from V and 4 bases from J, with 9 bases between. This CDR3 is 11 amino acids long. The DNA for the CDR3 is TGTGCCTGGGGGGCCAGTTACGAGCAGTACTTC. Its protein product is CAWGASYEQYF.

This sequence joins TRBV7-9 and TRBJ2-7; D uncertain. Trimming stripped 5 bases from V and 0 bases from J, with 11 bases between. Germline V gene sequence: CDR1 SEHNR, CDR2 FQNEAQ (reference sequence). This CDR3 is 14 amino acids long. The CDR3 DNA sequence: TGTGCCAGCAGCCCGGAGTCGATCTCCTACGAGCAGTACTTC. Protein sequence: CASSPESISYEQYF. Looking up the rest from reference TRBV7-9 and TRBJ2-7 gives the full variable domain: DTGVSQNPRHKITKRGQNVTFRCDPISEHNRLYWYRQTLGQGPEFLTYFQNEAQLEKSRLLSDRFSAERPKGSFSTLEIQRTEQGDSAMYLCASSPESISYEQYFGPGTRLTVT.

This clone has more than one count but fewer than ten. V and J are TRBV7-9 and TRBJ2-5; possible D gene TRBD2, 7 bases. The CDR3 is made up of 13 amino acids. Germline CDR1 and CDR2: SEHNR and FQNEAQ (reference sequence). The V gene lost 5 bases and the J gene lost 4 bases, with 11 bases spanning the gap. The CDR3 DNA sequence: TGTGCCAGCAGCCCGGGGGGCTTAGAGACCCAGTACTTC. Translation: CASSPGGLETQYF.

The chain joins TRBV27 to TRBJ2-2; 7 bases are a match to TRBD1. This CDR3 contains 16 residues. The trim removed 2 bases at V and 0 bases at J, leaving 3 bases unmatched. The germline CDR1 and CDR2 sequences are MNHEY and SMNVEV (reference sequence). This CDR3 is CASSLDRAANTGELFF. The CDR3 DNA sequence: TGTGCCAGCAGTTTAGACAGGGCTGCGAACACCGGGGAGCTGTTTTTT.

V usage is TRBV6-1 and J usage is TRBJ2-7, with 10 bases aligning to TRBD1. With V trimmed by 6 bases and J by 4 bases, 3 bases remained unmatched. This CDR3 contains 13 residues. CDR1 is MNHNS, CDR2 SASEGT, per germline. The CDR3 loop is CASRTGGVYEQYF. DNA for the CDR3: TGTGCCAGCAGGACAGGGGGCGTATACGAGCAGTACTTC.

This chain links TRBV28 with TRBJ2-1, with 8 bases identical to TRBD1. Germline values: CDR1 MDHEN, CDR2 SYDVKM. The V segment lost 5 bases and the J segment 9 bases; nucleotides outside the gene matches: 9. The CDR3 runs 14 residues. The CDR3 sequence is CASSVPGQEVEQFF. The CDR3 nucleotides read TGTGCCAGCAGTGTTCCGGGACAGGAGGTTGAGCAGTTCTTC.

Only a few counts were recorded for this clone. The chain employs TRBV6-1 and TRBJ2-7, with D hard to call. The ends were cut back, 7 bases at V and 2 bases at J, with 6 bases in the middle. The germline gives CDR1 MNHNS, CDR2 SASEGT. The CDR3 length is 11 residues. CDR3 sequence: CASTEAYEQYF. The CDR3 nucleotides read TGTGCCAGCACAGAGGCCTACGAGCAGTACTTC.

On this clone: In the same sample, other DNA sequences code for this CDR3. The chain couples TRBV5-1 to TRBJ1-1; 8 nucleotides align to TRBD1. The CDR3 extends over 17 amino acids. J lost 0 bases, V lost 3 bases, and 10 bases had no gene match. Germline-derived CDR1 and CDR2 are SGHRS and YFSETQ. For the CDR3, the DNA is TGCGCCAGCAGCTCGGTTCGGACAGGGACCATGAACACTGAAGCTTTCTTT. This gives the protein CASSSVRTGTMNTEAFF.

The genes are TRBV2 and TRBJ2-7; possibly TRBD1 for D (5 bases). The CDR3 is made up of 14 amino acids. Trimming stripped 1 base from V and 6 bases from J, with 13 bases between. The V gene's germline CDR1 is SNHLY and CDR2 FYNNEI. For the CDR3, the DNA is TGTGCCAGCAGTGAAGGTCTCAGGGTAGGCGAGCAGTACTTC. This codes for CASSEGLRVGEQYF.

J is TRBJ2-1 and V is TRBV11-2, with D perhaps matching TRBD1 (6 bases). V was clipped by 1 base and J by 4 bases, with 17 bases between them. The germline V gene has CDR1 SGHAT and CDR2 FQNNGV. This CDR3 region has 17 residues. The CDR3 DNA reads TGTGCCAGCAGCTTAGCGCGGGCTACAGGGCCTTACAATGAGCAGTTCTTC. It yields the protein CASSLARATGPYNEQFF.

The chain links TRBV7-3 to TRBJ2-3, with D possibly TRBD2 on 7 matching bases. The CDR3 has 16 amino acids. Germline V gene sequence: CDR1 SGHTA, CDR2 FQGTGA. V was cut by 3 bases and J by 0 bases, with 13 bases left in between. Here the CDR3 reads CASSFEGGTSTDTQYF. As DNA, the CDR3 is TGTGCCAGCAGCTTCGAGGGGGGGACTAGCACAGATACGCAGTATTTT.

This rearrangement joins TRBV9 to TRBJ1-2; D might be TRBD1 (5 bases). Germline V CDR1 and CDR2: SGDLS, YYNGEE. V dropped 3 bases and J dropped 5 bases, with 17 bases sitting between them. CDR3 length: 15 amino acids. The CDR3 sequence: CASSALGTGAYGYTF. CDR3 coding DNA: TGTGCCAGCAGCGCCCTGGGGACTGGGGCTTATGGCTACACCTTC.

The chain combines TRBV2 with TRBJ2-2; D perhaps matches TRBD2 (5 bases). Trimming stripped 5 bases from V and 4 bases from J, with 17 bases between. Germline lookup yields CDR1 SNHLY and CDR2 FYNNEI. The CDR3 loop spans 16 amino acids. CDR3 DNA sequence: TGTGCCAGCAGTTCTCGGGGAACCCTGACCACCGGGGAGCTGTTTTTT. Protein: CASSSRGTLTTGELFF.

This clone was seen a handful of times. The rearrangement joins TRBV29-1 to TRBJ2-3; TRBD2 matches 9 bases. CDR1 SQVTM and CDR2 ANQGSEA come from the germline V gene. The CDR3 runs 12 residues. Losses at the gene ends were 7 bases for V and 2 bases for J; bases not matched to a gene: 1. The CDR3 sequence: CSEGLATDTQYF. CDR3 nucleotide sequence: TGCAGCGAGGGACTAGCCACAGATACGCAGTATTTT.

V and J are TRBV5-1 and TRBJ2-5; D is perhaps TRBD1 (6 bases). The J call is uncertain, as TRBJ2-7 better fits the DNA end. The germline V gene has CDR1 SGHRS and CDR2 YFSETQ. The CDR3 runs 14 residues. The CDR3, as DNA: TGCGCCAGCAGCTCCGATCGGGACACCTACGAGCAGTACTTC. It specifies CASSSDRDTYEQYF.

A few counts support this clone. The V call is TRBV27, the J call TRBJ2-7; TRBD1 might be the D (5 bases). Germline V gene sequence: CDR1 MNHEY, CDR2 SMNVEV (reference sequence). The CDR3 runs to 13 residues. V lost 2 bases to trimming and J lost 3 bases, with 8 bases between them. In nucleotides, the CDR3 is TGTGCCAGCAGTTTAGGACACCTCTACGAGCAGTACTTC. Translation gives CASSLGHLYEQYF.

This chain joins TRBV4-2 and TRBJ2-7, with D tentatively TRBD1 (5 bases). Trimming left V 1 base short and J 2 bases short, with 12 bases between. The CDR3 consists of 15 residues. The germline gives CDR1 LGHNA, CDR2 YNFKEQ. CDR3: CASSQVTGHTYEQYF. CDR3 coding DNA: TGTGCCAGCAGCCAAGTTACCGGACATACCTACGAGCAGTACTTC.

This clone was seen more than once but under ten times. The V call is TRBV27, the J call TRBJ2-1; 7 bases match TRBD2. The CDR3 spans 15 residues. CDR1 and CDR2 from the germline V gene are MNHEY and SMNVEV (reference sequence). The V and J ends lost 6 bases and 7 bases, in that order; junction bases with no gene match: 12. The DNA of the CDR3 is TGTGCCAGCAGCCGGGACCTGCGGGGGATGAATGAGCAGTTCTTC. It specifies CASSRDLRGMNEQFF.

On this clone itself: With a much larger clone just one base away, this may be a read error. CDR3 protein: CASSPGLDADTQYF. DNA for the CDR3: TGTGCCAGCAGCCCGGGACTAGACGCAGATACGCAGTATTTT. V is TRBV27 and J is TRBJ2-3, with 8 nucleotides matching TRBD2. Germline values: CDR1 MNHEY, CDR2 SMNVEV (reference sequence). This CDR3 is built from 14 residues. The V and J ends lost 6 bases and 4 bases, in that order; junction bases with no gene match: 6.

This clone was seen more than once but under ten times. J is TRBJ1-3 and V is TRBV29-1; the match to TRBD1 covers 9 bases. V trimming: 7 bases; J trimming: 3 bases; junction bases outside the gene matches: 10. CDR3 length: 15 amino acids. Germline loops: CDR1 SQVTM, CDR2 ANQGSEA. CDR3 in DNA: TGCAGCGCCTTGGCGGGACAGGGTTTTGGAAACACCATATATTTT. It is translated as CSALAGQGFGNTIYF. The complete variable domain, with remaining parts taken from reference TRBV29-1 and TRBJ1-3, reads SAVISQKPSRDICQRGTSLTIQCQVDSQVTMMFWYRQQPGQSLTLIATANQGSEATYESGFVIDKFPISRPNLTFSTLTVSNMSPEDSSIYLCSALAGQGFGNTIYFGEGSWLTVV.

The chain employs TRBV28 and TRBJ2-5; D not resolved. CDR3 length equals 14 residues. Germline lookup yields CDR1 MDHEN and CDR2 SYDVKM. Deletions cut 5 bases from V and 0 bases from J, with 10 bases between. Here the CDR3 reads CASSPSHNQETQYF. CDR3 sequence (DNA): TGTGCCAGCAGTCCCTCGCACAACCAAGAGACCCAGTACTTC.

This clone was seen a few times. The DNA for the CDR3 is TGTGCCAGCAGTAGTAGCAGCGCGCGCCTCCATGAGCAGTTCTTC. Translation gives CASSSSSARLHEQFF. The chain links TRBV6-5 to TRBJ2-1; D is unresolved. Germline CDR1 and CDR2: MNHEY and SVGAGI. Trimming pared 5 bases from V and 8 bases from J, leaving 19 bases between. The CDR3 totals 15 residues.